This T cell receptor beta chain was obtained from a study of blood T cell repertoires in COVID-19. V was clipped by 0 bases and J by 5 bases; unmatched bases: 9. This CDR3 spans 18 amino acids. Germline CDR1 is MNHEY and CDR2 is SVGEGT. Sequenced by immunoSEQ multiplex PCR; TCRdb stores in-frame clones only, minus some. Here the sample spans approximately 170,000 clones, approximately 90% being singletons. Recovery among Cohort 3 donors was established by two negative PCRs, clearance, or symptom resolution. This clonotype originated in a woman under 30 who had recovered from COVID-19. Sequenced input: PBMCs or T cells enriched from blood (not recorded which). V is TRBV6-2 or TRBV6-3 and J is TRBJ2-3, with 12 positions matching TRBD2. The CDR3 DNA reads TGTGCCAGCAGTTACTCCCTAGCGGGAGGGCCCTCGGGAGATACGCAGTATTTT. Protein sequence: CASSYSLAGGPSGDTQYF.